The subject of this entry is one T cell receptor beta chain. Its target is not known. The repertoire was sequenced with immunoSEQ multiplex PCR; TCRdb's copy has only in-frame clones and lacks some. The repertoire holds 80,000 to 100,000 clones, with 88% as singletons. This sample is part of a study of T cell responses to AZD1222 COVID-19 vaccine. Study background: Pooled in the analysis were second doses at about 4 or about 12 weeks. The study, taken as a whole, reports: A reported finding is that nearly half of spike-specific TCRs target unmutated variant regions.

This clonotype was sampled from an adult in good health. This material consisted of peripheral blood, taken on day 0 of AZD1222 vaccination.

The DNA for the CDR3 is TGTGCCAGCAGCTTTTCGGGGAAAAACATTCAGTACTTC. It yields the protein CASSFSGKNIQYF. This rearrangement joins TRBV7-2 to TRBJ2-4; TRBD2 might be the D (5 bases). From germline, CDR1 is SGHTA and CDR2 FQGNSA. This CDR3 is built from 13 residues. V lost 3 bases to trimming and J lost 4 bases, with 7 bases between them.